These 6 T cell receptor beta chains were all obtained from the same sample, sequenced in a study of blood T cell repertoires in COVID-19. TCRdb's copy holds only in-frame clones and misses some; the assay was immunoSEQ multiplex PCR. The sample lists 350,000 to 450,000 clones; roughly 91% were seen once. The sequenced sample was PBMCs or T cells enriched from blood (not recorded which). The receptors here all came from a woman aged 25 to 39 who had recovered from COVID-19.

The rearrangement joins TRBV15 to TRBJ1-6; D gene ambiguous. The CDR3 is 15 amino acids. V lost 0 bases and J lost 7, with 10 bases in between. Per germline, CDR1 LNHNV and CDR2 YYDKDF (reference sequence). CDR3 DNA: TGTGCCACCAGCAGAGATAGGGCGGGGAATTCACCCCTCCACTTT. Translation gives CATSRDRAGNSPLHF.

This clone has more than one count but fewer than ten. The rearrangement joins TRBV19 to TRBJ2-1; the D gene is possibly TRBD2 (5 bases). The V gene lost 3 bases and the J gene lost 9 bases, with 15 bases spanning the gap. This CDR3 has 14 amino acids. CDR1 and CDR2 from the germline V gene are LNHDA and SQIVND (reference sequence). Written as DNA, the CDR3 is TGTGCCAGTAGTATTCCCCTCGGAGGTGTTGAGCAGTTCTTC. The encoded protein is CASSIPLGGVEQFF.

The chain combines TRBV7-9 with TRBJ1-5; the match to TRBD1 covers 9 bases. CDR1 SEHNR and CDR2 FQNEAQ come from the germline V gene (reference sequence). This CDR3 region has 15 residues. V trimming: 6 bases; J trimming: 4 bases; junction bases outside the gene matches: 7. In DNA, the CDR3 is TGTGCCAGCAGTCCCGGGACAGGGCGGAATCAGCCCCAGCATTTT. Amino acids: CASSPGTGRNQPQHF.

The chain carries TRBV19 and TRBJ1-2; a possible D gene is TRBD1 (5 bases). The length of the CDR3 is 14 residues. V dropped 3 bases and J dropped 5 bases, with 13 bases sitting between them. CDR1 LNHDA and CDR2 SQIVND come from the germline V gene (reference sequence). Written as DNA, the CDR3 is TGTGCCAGTAGTATTTCGGGCCGGGGGTATGGCTACACCTTC. It encodes CASSISGRGYGYTF.

J is TRBJ1-1 and V is TRBV18; the D gene is possibly TRBD1 (5 bases). Trimming shortened V by 4 bases and J by 0 bases, and 12 bases separated the two germline ends. CDR3 length: 15 amino acids. Germline V gene data show CDR1 as KGHSH and CDR2 as LQKENI. This chain's CDR3 is CASSLGGGLNTEAFF. The CDR3, as DNA: TGTGCCAGCTCACTCGGGGGAGGTCTGAACACTGAAGCTTTCTTT. The entire variable domain, with the rest obtained from reference TRBV18 and TRBJ1-1, is as follows: NAGVMQNPRHLVRRRGQEARLRCSPMKGHSHVYWYRQLPEEGLKFMVYLQKENIIDESGMPKERFSAEFPKEGPSILRIQQVVRGDSAAYFCASSLGGGLNTEAFFGQGTRLTVV.

This sequence joins TRBV4-1 and TRBJ2-5, with 8 bases identical to TRBD1. This CDR3 has 15 amino acids. In germline, CDR1 is MGHRA, CDR2 YSYEKL. V shed 7 bases, J shed 2 bases, and the junction held 9 bases outside the gene matches. The CDR3 nucleotides read TGCGCCAGCATCGGGTGGACAGGGAGTCAAGAGACCCAGTACTTC. Protein product: CASIGWTGSQETQYF.